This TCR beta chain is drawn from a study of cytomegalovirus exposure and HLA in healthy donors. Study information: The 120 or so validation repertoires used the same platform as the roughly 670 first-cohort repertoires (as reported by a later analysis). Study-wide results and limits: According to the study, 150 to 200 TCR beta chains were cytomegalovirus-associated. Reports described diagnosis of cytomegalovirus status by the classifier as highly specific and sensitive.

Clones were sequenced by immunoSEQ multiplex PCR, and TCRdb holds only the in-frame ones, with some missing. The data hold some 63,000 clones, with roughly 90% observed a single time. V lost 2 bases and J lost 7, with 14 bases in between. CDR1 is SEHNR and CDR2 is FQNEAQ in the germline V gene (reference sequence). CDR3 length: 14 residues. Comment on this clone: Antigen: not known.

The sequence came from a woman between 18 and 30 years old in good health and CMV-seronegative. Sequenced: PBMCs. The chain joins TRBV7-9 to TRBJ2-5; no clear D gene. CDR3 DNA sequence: TGTGCCAGCAGCTTACTCGGCACTGGGCGGACCCAGTACTTC. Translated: CASSLLGTGRTQYF.